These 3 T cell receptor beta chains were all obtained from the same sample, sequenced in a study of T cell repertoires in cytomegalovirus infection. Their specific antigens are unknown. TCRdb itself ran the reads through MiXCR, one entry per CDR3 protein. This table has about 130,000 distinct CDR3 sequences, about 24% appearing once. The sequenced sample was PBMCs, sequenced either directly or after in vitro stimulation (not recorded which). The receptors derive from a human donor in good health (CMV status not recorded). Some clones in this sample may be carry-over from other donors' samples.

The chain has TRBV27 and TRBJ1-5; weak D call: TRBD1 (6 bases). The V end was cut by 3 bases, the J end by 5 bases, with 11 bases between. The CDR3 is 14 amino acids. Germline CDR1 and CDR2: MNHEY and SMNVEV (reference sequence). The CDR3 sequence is CASSFLAGDQPQHF. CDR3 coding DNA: TGTGCCAGCAGTTTTCTGGCAGGGGATCAGCCCCAGCATTTT.

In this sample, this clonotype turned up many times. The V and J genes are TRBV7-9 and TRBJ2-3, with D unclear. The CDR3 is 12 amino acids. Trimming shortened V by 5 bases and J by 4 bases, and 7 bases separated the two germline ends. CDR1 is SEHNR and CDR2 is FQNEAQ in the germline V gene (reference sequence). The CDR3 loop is CASSRIPDTQYF. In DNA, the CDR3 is TGTGCCAGCAGCCGTATACCAGATACGCAGTATTTT.

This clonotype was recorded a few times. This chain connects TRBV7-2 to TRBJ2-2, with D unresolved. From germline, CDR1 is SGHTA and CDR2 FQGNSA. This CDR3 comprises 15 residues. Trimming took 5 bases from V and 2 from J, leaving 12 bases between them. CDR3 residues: CASSQGSRNTGELFF. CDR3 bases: TGTGCCAGCAGCCAAGGATCTAGAAACACCGGGGAGCTGTTTTTT.